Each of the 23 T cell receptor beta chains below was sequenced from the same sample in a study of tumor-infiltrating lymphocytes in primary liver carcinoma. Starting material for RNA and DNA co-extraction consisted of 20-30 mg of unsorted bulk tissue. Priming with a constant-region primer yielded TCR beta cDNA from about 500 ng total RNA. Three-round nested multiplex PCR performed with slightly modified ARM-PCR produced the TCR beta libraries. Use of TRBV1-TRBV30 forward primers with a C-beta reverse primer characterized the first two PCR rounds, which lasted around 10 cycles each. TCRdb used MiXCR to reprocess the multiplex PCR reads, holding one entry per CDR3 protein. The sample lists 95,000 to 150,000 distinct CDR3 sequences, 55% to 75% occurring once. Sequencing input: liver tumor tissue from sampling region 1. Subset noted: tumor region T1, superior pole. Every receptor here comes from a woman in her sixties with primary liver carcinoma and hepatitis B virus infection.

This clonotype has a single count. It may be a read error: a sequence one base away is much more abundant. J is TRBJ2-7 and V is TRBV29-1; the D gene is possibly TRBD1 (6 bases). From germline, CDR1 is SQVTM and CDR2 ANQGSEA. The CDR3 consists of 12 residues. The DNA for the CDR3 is TGCGGCGTACAGGGAGAAGGCTACGAGCAGTACTTC. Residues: CGVQGEGYEQYF.

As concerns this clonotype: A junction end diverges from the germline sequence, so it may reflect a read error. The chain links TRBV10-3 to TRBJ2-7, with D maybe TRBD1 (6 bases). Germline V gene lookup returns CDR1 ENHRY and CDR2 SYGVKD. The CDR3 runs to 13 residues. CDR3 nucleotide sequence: TGTGTCATCAGGAACAGGGAAAACTACAAGCAGTACTTC. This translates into CVIRNRENYKQYF.

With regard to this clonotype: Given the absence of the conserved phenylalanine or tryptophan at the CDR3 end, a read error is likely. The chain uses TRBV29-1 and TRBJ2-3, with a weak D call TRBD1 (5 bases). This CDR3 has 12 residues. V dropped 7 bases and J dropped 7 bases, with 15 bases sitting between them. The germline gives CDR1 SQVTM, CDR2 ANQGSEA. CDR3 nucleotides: TGCAGCGCCTCGGGTCAGGGAAATACGCAGTATTCT. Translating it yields CSASGQGNTQYS.

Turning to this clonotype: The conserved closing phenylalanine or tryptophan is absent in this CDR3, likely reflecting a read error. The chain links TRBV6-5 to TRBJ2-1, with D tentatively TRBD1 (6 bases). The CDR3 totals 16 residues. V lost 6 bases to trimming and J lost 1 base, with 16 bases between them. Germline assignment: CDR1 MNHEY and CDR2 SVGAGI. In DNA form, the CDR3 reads TGTGCCAGCAGGGGTCGACAGGCACTATCCTACAATGAGCAGTTCCTC. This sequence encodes CASRGRQALSYNEQFL.

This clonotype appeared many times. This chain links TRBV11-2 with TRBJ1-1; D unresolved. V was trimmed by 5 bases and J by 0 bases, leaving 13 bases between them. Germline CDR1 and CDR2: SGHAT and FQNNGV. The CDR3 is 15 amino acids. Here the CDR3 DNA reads TGTGCCAGCAGCCCCGGGTTCTTAATGAACACTGAAGCTTTCTTT. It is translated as CASSPGFLMNTEAFF.

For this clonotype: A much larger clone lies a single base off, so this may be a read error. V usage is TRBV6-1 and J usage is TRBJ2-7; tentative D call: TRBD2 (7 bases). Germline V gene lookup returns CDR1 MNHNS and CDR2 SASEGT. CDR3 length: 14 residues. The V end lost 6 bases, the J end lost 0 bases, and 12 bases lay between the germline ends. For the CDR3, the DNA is TGTGCCAGCAGAGGGGGGGGTTTCTCCTACGAGCAGTACTTC. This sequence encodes CASRGGGFSYEQYF.

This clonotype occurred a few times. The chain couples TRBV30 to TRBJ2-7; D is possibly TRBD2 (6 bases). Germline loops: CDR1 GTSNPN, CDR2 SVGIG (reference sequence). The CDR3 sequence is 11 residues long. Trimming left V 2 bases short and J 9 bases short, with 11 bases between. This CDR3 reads CAWSTGGLQYF. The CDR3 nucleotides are TGTGCCTGGAGTACCGGGGGTTTGCAGTACTTC.

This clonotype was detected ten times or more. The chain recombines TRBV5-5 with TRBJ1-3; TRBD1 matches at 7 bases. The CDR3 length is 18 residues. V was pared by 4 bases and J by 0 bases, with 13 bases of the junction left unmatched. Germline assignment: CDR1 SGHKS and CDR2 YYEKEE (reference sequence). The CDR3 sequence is CASSRRQGTLSSGNTIYF. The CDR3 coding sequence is TGTGCCAGCAGCCGGCGACAGGGCACTCTCAGCTCTGGAAACACCATATATTTT.

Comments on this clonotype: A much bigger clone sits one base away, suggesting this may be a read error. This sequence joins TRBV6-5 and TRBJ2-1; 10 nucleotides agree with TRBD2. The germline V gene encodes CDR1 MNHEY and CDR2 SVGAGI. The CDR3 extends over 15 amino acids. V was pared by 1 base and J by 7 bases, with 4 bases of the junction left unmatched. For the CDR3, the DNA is TGTGCCAGCAGTTACTGGGCTAGCGGGAGTAATGAGCAGTTCTTC. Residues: CASSYWASGSNEQFF.

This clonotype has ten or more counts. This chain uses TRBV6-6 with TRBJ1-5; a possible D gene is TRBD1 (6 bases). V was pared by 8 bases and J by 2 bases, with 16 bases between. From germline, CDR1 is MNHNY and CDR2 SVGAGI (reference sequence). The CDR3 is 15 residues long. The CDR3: CASLDRPLGNQPQHF. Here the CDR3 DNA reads TGTGCCAGCCTCGACAGGCCCTTGGGCAATCAGCCCCAGCATTTT.

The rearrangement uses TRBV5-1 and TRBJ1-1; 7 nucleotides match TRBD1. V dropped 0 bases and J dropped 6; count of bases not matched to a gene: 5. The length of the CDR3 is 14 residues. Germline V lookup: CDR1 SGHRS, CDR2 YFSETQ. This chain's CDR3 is CASSLAQGEAEAFF. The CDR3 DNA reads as TGCGCCAGCAGCTTGGCCCAGGGGGAGGCTGAAGCTTTCTTT.

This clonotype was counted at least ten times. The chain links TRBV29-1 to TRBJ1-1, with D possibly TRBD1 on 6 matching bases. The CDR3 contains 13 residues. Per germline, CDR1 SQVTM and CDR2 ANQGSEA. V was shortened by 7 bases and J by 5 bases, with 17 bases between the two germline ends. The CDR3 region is CSARRGGVTEAFF. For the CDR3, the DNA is TGCAGCGCCAGACGAGGGGGGGTAACTGAAGCTTTCTTT. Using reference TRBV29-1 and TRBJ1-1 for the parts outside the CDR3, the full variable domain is SAVISQKPSRDICQRGTSLTIQCQVDSQVTMMFWYRQQPGQSLTLIATANQGSEATYESGFVIDKFPISRPNLTFSTLTVSNMSPEDSSIYLCSARRGGVTEAFFGQGTRLTVV.

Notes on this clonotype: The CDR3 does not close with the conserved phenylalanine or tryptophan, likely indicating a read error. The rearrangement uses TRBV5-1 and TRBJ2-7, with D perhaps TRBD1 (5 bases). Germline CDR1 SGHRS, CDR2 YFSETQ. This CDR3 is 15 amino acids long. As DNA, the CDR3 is TGCACCAGCAGCTTGGAATTATGGGGCTCTGCGGAGCAGTACTCC. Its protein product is CTSSLELWGSAEQYS.

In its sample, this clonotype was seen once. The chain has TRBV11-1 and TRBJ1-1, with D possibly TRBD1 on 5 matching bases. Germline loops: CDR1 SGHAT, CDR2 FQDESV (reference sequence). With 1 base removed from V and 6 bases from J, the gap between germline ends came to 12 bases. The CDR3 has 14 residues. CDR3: CASSLGGGTSEAFF. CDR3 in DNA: TGTGCCAGCAGCTTAGGGGGGGGGACCTCTGAAGCTTTCTTT.

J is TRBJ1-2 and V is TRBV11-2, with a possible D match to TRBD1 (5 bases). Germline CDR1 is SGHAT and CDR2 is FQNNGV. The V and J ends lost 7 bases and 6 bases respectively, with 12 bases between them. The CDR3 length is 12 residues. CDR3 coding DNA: TGTGCCAGCAACTACAGGAACCATGGCTACACCTTC. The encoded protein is CASNYRNHGYTF.

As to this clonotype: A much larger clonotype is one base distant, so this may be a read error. The CDR3 sequence is CSVVVVTPAYEQYF. As DNA, the CDR3 is TGCAGCGTTGTGGTAGTCACCCCCGCCTACGAGCAGTACTTC. The chain carries TRBV29-1 and TRBJ2-7; D is ambiguous. V was clipped by 4 bases and J by 2 bases, with 15 bases between them. In germline, CDR1 is SQVTM, CDR2 ANQGSEA. The CDR3 consists of 14 residues.

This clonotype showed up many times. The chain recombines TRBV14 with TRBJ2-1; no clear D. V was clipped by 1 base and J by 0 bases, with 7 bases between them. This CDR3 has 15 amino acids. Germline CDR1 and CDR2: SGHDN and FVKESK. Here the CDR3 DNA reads TGTGCCAGCAGCCAAGGAACCAGCTCCTACAATGAGCAGTTCTTC. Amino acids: CASSQGTSSYNEQFF.

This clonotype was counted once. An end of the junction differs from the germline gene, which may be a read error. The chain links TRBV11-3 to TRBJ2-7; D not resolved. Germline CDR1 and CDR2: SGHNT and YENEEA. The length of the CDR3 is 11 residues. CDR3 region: CASNYGYERYF. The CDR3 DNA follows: TGTGCCAGCAACTATGGATACGAGCGGTACTTC.

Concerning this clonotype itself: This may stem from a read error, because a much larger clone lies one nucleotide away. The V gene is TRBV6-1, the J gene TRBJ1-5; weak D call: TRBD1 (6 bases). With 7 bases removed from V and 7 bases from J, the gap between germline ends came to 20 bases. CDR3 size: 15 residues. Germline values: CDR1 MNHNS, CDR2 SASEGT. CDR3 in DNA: TGTGCCAGCAAAATAAACGGGGTAGGGGGGCAGCCCCAGCATTTT. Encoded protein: CASKINGVGGQPQHF.

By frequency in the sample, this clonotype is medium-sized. CDR3 sequence: CASSFTDNEQFF. DNA of the CDR3: TGTGCCAGCAGCTTCACAGACAATGAGCAGTTCTTC. The chain joins TRBV11-2 to TRBJ2-1; D not certain. Germline V gives CDR1 SGHAT, CDR2 FQNNGV. CDR3 size: 12 residues. V shed 3 bases and J shed 5 bases, with 5 bases lying between them.

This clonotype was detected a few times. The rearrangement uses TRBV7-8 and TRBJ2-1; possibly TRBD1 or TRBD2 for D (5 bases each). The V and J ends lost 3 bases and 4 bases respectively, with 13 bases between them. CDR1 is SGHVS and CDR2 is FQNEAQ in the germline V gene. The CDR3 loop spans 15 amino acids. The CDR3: CASSLGVGQYNEQFF. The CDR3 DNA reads TGTGCCAGCAGCTTGGGGGTGGGGCAGTACAATGAGCAGTTCTTC. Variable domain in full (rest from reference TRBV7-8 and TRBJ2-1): GAGVSQSPRYKVAKRGQDVALRCDPISGHVSLFWYQQALGQGPEFLTYFQNEAQLDKSGLPSDRFFAERPEGSVSTLKIQRTQQEDSAVYLCASSLGVGQYNEQFFGPGTRLTVL.

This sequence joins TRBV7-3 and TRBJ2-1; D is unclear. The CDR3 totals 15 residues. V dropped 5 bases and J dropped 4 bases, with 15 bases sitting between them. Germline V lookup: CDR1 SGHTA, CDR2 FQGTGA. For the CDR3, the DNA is TGTGCCAGCAGCCCGAATAAAGGGTTGTACAATGAGCAGTTCTTC. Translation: CASSPNKGLYNEQFF.

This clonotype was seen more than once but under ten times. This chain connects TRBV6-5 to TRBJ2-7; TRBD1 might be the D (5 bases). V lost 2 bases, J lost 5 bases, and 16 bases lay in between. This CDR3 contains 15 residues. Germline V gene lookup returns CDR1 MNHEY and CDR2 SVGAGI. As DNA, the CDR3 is TGTGCCAGCAGTTACAGAAGTACAGGAACCCACGAGCAGTACTTC. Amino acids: CASSYRSTGTHEQYF.